Below are 12 T cell receptor beta chains sequenced from a single sample in a study of blood T cells in healthy people across ages. It was with a sample-barcoded 5' primer and a J-beta primer mix that a second PCR of roughly 7 to 12 cycles was run. TCRdb itself ran the 5' RACE reads through MiXCR, one entry per CDR3 protein. The table has hundreds of thousands of distinct CDR3 sequences, about 30% seen once. The sample comprised blood. These receptors originate from a woman aged 80 or older in good health.

Many counts were recorded for this clonotype. V usage is TRBV4-3 and J usage is TRBJ2-5, with unresolved D. CDR3 length: 14 residues. CDR1 is LGHNA and CDR2 is YSLEER in the germline V gene. Trimming took 0 bases from V and 5 from J, leaving 10 bases between them. The CDR3 is CASSQDTAQETQYF. The DNA for the CDR3 is TGCGCCAGCAGCCAAGATACCGCACAGGAGACCCAGTACTTC.

In this sample, this clonotype turned up a few times. V and J are TRBV30 and TRBJ2-3, with 8 bases lining up with TRBD1. CDR1 and CDR2 from the germline V gene are GTSNPN and SVGIG (reference sequence). The CDR3 totals 15 residues. The V gene end was trimmed by 2 bases and the J gene end by 3 bases; junction bases not matched to a gene: 7. The CDR3 DNA sequence: TGTGCCTGGAGTCTACGACAGGGGCGGACAGATACGCAGTATTTT. Its protein product is CAWSLRQGRTDTQYF.

This clonotype was counted at least ten times. V and J are TRBV12-3 or TRBV12-4 and TRBJ2-5; 14 positions agree with TRBD2. Trimming cost V 5 bases and J 6 bases; bases outside gene matches: 8. This CDR3 has 16 residues. CDR3 in DNA: TGTGCCAGCAGTCCAATGACTAGCGGGGGGGTACAGACCCAGTACTTC. This sequence encodes CASSPMTSGGVQTQYF.

The rearrangement links TRBV19 to TRBJ2-5; D call uncertain. The end of the DNA fits TRBJ2-7 better, so the J call may be wrong. The CDR3 is 14 residues long. The germline V gene encodes CDR1 LNHDA and CDR2 SQIVND (reference sequence). CDR3: CASSIGGVSYEQYF. CDR3 nucleotides: TGTGCCAGTAGTATTGGTGGCGTTTCCTACGAGCAGTACTTC.

This clonotype was recorded a few times. This sequence may be a read error, since a much larger clone differs from it by one base. CDR3 DNA: TGCGCCAGCAGCTTGGAGGGGGTATCGAGGGATGAGCAGTTCTTC. Translating gives CASSLEGVSRDEQFF. The chain couples TRBV5-1 to TRBJ2-1; possibly TRBD1 for D (6 bases). V gave up 0 bases and J gave up 8 bases, with 15 bases separating them. The CDR3 consists of 15 residues. Germline CDR1 SGHRS, CDR2 YFSETQ.

This chain joins TRBV12-3 or TRBV12-4 and TRBJ1-6; perhaps TRBD1 as D (5 bases). The V end lost 3 bases, the J end lost 0 bases, and 15 bases lay between the germline ends. The CDR3 totals 18 residues. CDR3 bases: TGTGCCAGCAGTTTGTTCGTGGCAGGGAGCTCCTATAATTCACCCCTCCACTTT. Its protein is CASSLFVAGSSYNSPLHF.

The genes are TRBV24-1 and TRBJ2-2; TRBD2 aligns across 7 bases. V dropped 9 bases and J dropped 5; count of bases not matched to a gene: 8. The CDR3 runs 14 residues. Germline CDR1 and CDR2: KGHDR and SFDVKD. CDR3 sequence: CATETSLKTGELFF. As DNA, the CDR3 is TGTGCCACCGAGACTAGCTTAAAGACCGGGGAGCTGTTTTTT.

A remark on this clonotype: Being one base from a much bigger clone, this may be a read error. The genes are TRBV27 and TRBJ2-3; TRBD2 might be the D (5 bases). This CDR3 region has 13 residues. Looked up from germline, CDR1 is MNHEY and CDR2 is SMNVEV (reference sequence). The CDR3, as DNA: TGTGCCGGCAGTTTAACTAGTTGGGATACGCAGTATTTT. It is translated as CAGSLTSWDTQYF.

The chain employs TRBV25-1 and TRBJ1-1, with D possibly TRBD1 on 5 matching bases. Germline loops: CDR1 MGHDK, CDR2 SYGVNS. The CDR3 totals 14 residues. V gave up 7 bases and J gave up 0 bases, with 12 bases separating them. The CDR3 loop is CASIPGAMNTEAFF. CDR3 sequence (DNA): TGTGCCAGCATCCCTGGGGCCATGAACACTGAAGCTTTCTTT.

This clonotype appeared many times. V and J are TRBV7-2 and TRBJ1-5; D is perhaps TRBD1 (5 bases). Per germline, CDR1 SGHTA and CDR2 FQGNSA. CDR3 length equals 16 residues. Trimming shortened V by 5 bases and J by 0 bases, and 14 bases separated the two germline ends. CDR3 in amino acids: CASSGDSFYSNQPQHF. The CDR3, as DNA: TGTGCCAGCAGCGGAGACAGTTTCTATAGCAATCAGCCCCAGCATTTT.

This clonotype has just a few counts. The chain recombines TRBV10-2 with TRBJ1-6; 7 bases fit TRBD1. With V trimmed by 10 bases and J by 7 bases, 10 bases remained unmatched. The CDR3 has 14 residues. Germline V CDR1 and CDR2: WSHSY, SAAADI. In nucleotides, the CDR3 is TGCGCCACTATGGGACAGTCGGAAAATTCACCCCTCCACTTT. It specifies CATMGQSENSPLHF.

Only a few counts were recorded for this clonotype. This sequence may be a read error, since a much larger clone differs from it by one base. The V and J genes are TRBV12-3 or TRBV12-4 and TRBJ2-7; D may be TRBD1 (5 bases). The CDR3 runs 14 residues. V dropped 0 bases and J dropped 5 bases, with 11 bases sitting between them. The CDR3 nucleotides are TGTGCCAGCAGTTTAGCAGGGGTCACCCACGAGCAGTACTTC. As protein: CASSLAGVTHEQYF.